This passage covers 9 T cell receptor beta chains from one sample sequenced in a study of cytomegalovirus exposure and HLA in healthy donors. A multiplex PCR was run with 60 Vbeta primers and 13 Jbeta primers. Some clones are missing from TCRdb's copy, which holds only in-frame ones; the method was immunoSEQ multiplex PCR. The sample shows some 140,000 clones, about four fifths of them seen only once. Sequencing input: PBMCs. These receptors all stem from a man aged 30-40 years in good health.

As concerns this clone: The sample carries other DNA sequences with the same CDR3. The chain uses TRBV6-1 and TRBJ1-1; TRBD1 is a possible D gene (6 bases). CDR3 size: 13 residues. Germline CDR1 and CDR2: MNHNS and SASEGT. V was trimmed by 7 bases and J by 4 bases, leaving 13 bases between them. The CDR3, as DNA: TGTGCCAGCAAACCGACAGGACGCACTGAAGCTTTCTTT. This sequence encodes CASKPTGRTEAFF.

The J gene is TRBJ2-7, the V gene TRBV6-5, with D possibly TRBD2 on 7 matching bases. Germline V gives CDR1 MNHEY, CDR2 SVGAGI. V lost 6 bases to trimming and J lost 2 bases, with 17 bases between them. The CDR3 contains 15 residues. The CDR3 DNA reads TGTGCCAGCAGAAGGGGGAGGGCCGGAACCTACGAGCAGTACTTC. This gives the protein CASRRGRAGTYEQYF.

The CDR3 reads CASSLRRYHTQYF. The CDR3 DNA sequence: TGTGCCAGCAGCTTACGCAGATATCATACGCAGTATTTT. This chain links TRBV13 with TRBJ2-3; unclear D gene. This CDR3 has 13 residues. V dropped 2 bases and J dropped 7 bases, with 10 bases sitting between them. The germline V gene encodes CDR1 PRHDT and CDR2 FYEKMQ (reference sequence).

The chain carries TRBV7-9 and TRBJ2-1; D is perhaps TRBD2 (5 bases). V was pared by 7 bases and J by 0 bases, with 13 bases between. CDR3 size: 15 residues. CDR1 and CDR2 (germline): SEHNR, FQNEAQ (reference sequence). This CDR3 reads CASKPRGSSYNEQFF. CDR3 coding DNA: TGTGCCAGCAAACCCCGGGGAAGCTCCTACAATGAGCAGTTCTTC.

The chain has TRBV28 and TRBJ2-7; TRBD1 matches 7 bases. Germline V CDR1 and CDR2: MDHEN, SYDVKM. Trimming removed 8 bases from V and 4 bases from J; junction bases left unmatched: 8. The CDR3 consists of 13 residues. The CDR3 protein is CASRDSTLYEQYF. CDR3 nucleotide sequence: TGTGCCAGCCGGGACAGCACCCTTTACGAGCAGTACTTC.

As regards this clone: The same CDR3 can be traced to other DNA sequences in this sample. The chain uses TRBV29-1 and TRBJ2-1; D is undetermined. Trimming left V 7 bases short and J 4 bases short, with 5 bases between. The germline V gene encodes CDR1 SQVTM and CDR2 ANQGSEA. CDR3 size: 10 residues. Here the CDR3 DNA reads TGCAGCGGAGTGTACAATGAGCAGTTCTTC. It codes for CSGVYNEQFF.

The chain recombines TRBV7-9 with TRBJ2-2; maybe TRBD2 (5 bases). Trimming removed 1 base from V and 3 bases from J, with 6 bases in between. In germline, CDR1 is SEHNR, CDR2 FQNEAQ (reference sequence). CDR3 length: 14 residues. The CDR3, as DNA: TGTGCCAGCAGCTTAGAACTAGACACCGGGGAGCTGTTTTTT. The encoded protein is CASSLELDTGELFF.

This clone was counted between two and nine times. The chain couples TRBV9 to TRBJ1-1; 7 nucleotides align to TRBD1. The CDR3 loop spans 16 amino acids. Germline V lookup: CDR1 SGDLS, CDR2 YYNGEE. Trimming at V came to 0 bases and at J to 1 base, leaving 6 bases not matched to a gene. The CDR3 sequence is CASSVAPTGSNTEAFF. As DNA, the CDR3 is TGTGCCAGCAGCGTAGCCCCGACAGGGTCGAACACTGAAGCTTTCTTT.

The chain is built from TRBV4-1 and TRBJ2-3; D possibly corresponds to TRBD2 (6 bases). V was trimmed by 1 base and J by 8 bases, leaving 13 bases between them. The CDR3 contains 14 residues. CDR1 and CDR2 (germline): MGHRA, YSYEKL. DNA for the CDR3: TGCGCCAGCAGCCAAGTAGGGCGGGGTGGTACGCAGTATTTT. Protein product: CASSQVGRGGTQYF.